Shown below are 25 T cell receptor beta chains from a single sample sequenced in a study of neoadjuvant nivolumab and ipilimumab in lung cancer. Sequenced by immunoSEQ multiplex PCR; TCRdb stores in-frame clones only, minus some. The sample has over 20,000 clones, about 81% seen once. This material consisted of tumor tissue, taken after neoadjuvant nivolumab, alone or with ipilimumab, at or shortly before surgery. The receptors derive from an adult with non-small cell lung cancer.

V usage is TRBV7-2 and J usage is TRBJ2-5; tentative D call: TRBD2 (6 bases). Trimming removed 5 bases from V and 5 bases from J, with 12 bases in between. Germline CDR1 SGHTA, CDR2 FQGNSA. There are 13 residues in the CDR3. This CDR3 reads CASSGTGMETQYF. CDR3 bases: TGTGCCAGCAGCGGGACTGGTATGGAGACCCAGTACTTC. Drawing the rest from reference TRBV7-2 and TRBJ2-5, the complete variable domain is GAGVSQSPSNKVTEKGKDVELRCDPISGHTALYWYRQSLGQGLEFLIYFQGNSAPDKSGLPSDRFSAERTGGSVSTLTIQRTQQEDSAVYLCASSGTGMETQYFGPGTRLLVL.

This clone was picked up one time. This chain uses TRBV29-1 with TRBJ2-1, with 9 bases lining up with TRBD2. This CDR3 spans 16 amino acids. Germline lookup yields CDR1 SQVTM and CDR2 ANQGSEA. The J segment lost 3 bases and the V segment lost 0 bases, leaving 6 bases of the junction unmatched. The CDR3 DNA reads as TGCAGCGTTGAAGACCCCGGGACTAGCAGCTACAATGAGCAGTTCTTC. Its translation is CSVEDPGTSSYNEQFF.

This chain links TRBV5-1 with TRBJ1-5, with D possibly being TRBD1 (5 bases). The CDR3 runs 16 residues. Trimming cost V 1 base and J 5 bases, with 16 bases left between them. Germline values: CDR1 SGHRS, CDR2 YFSETQ. CDR3 region: CASSLYGRVKYQPQHF. CDR3 in DNA: TGCGCCAGCAGCTTGTATGGCAGGGTGAAATATCAGCCCCAGCATTTT.

The rearrangement joins TRBV5-1 to TRBJ1-2; TRBD1 matches at 7 bases. The CDR3 totals 14 residues. Germline V gene sequence: CDR1 SGHRS, CDR2 YFSETQ. The trim removed 0 bases at V and 4 bases at J, leaving 3 bases unmatched. The CDR3 coding sequence is TGCGCCAGCAGCTTGGAGCAGGGGGGCTATGGCTACACCTTC. This gives the protein CASSLEQGGYGYTF. The whole variable domain, filled in from reference TRBV5-1 and TRBJ1-2, reads KAGVTQTPRYLIKTRGQQVTLSCSPISGHRSVSWYQQTPGQGLQFLFEYFSETQRNKGNFPGRFSGRQFSNSRSEMNVSTLELGDSALYLCASSLEQGGYGYTFGSGTRLTVV.

This chain connects TRBV18 to TRBJ2-7, with 10 bases identical to TRBD1. With 3 bases clipped from V and 2 bases from J, the junction kept 13 bases outside the gene matches. The CDR3 has 18 residues. Germline V gene lookup returns CDR1 KGHSH and CDR2 LQKENI. The CDR3 loop reads CASSPGTGVLLGPYEQYF. The CDR3 region has the DNA TGTGCCAGCTCACCCGGGACAGGGGTACTTCTAGGTCCCTACGAGCAGTACTTC.

The chain links TRBV29-1 to TRBJ1-1; D is ambiguous. V was trimmed by 5 bases and J by 0 bases, leaving 7 bases between them. Germline assignment: CDR1 SQVTM and CDR2 ANQGSEA. This CDR3 spans 12 amino acids. The CDR3 loop is CSVLLMNTEAFF. The CDR3 DNA follows: TGCAGCGTTCTCCTCATGAACACTGAAGCTTTCTTT.

This chain joins TRBV6-5 and TRBJ2-5; D tentatively fits TRBD1 or TRBD2 (6 bases each). This CDR3 has 13 residues. The germline gives CDR1 MNHEY, CDR2 SVGAGI. Trimming removed 7 bases at V and 5 bases at J, with 14 bases between. CDR3 sequence: CASTPQGRETQYF. CDR3 sequence (DNA): TGTGCCAGCACACCTCAGGGGAGGGAGACCCAGTACTTC.

This sequence joins TRBV5-1 and TRBJ2-6; D uncertain. Between the trimmed V and J ends, which lost 0 bases and 1 base, there was a span of 8 bases. The germline gives CDR1 SGHRS, CDR2 YFSETQ. This CDR3 is 16 amino acids long. CDR3 protein: CASSLVPQSGANVLTF. The CDR3 DNA follows: TGCGCCAGCAGCTTGGTACCCCAATCTGGGGCCAACGTCCTGACTTTC.

This chain connects TRBV5-1 to TRBJ2-2, with D maybe TRBD2 (6 bases). Trimming removed 2 bases from V and 2 bases from J, with 13 bases in between. The CDR3 runs to 16 residues. Germline CDR1 reads SGHRS; CDR2 reads YFSETQ. Here the CDR3 DNA reads TGCGCCAGCAGCTTTATATTGGGGGGAAACACCGGGGAGCTGTTTTTT. This sequence encodes CASSFILGGNTGELFF.

The chain recombines TRBV18 with TRBJ2-1, with D possibly being TRBD2 (5 bases). V lost 0 bases and J 8 bases, leaving 11 bases between the germline ends. This CDR3 spans 14 amino acids. Germline V gene sequence: CDR1 KGHSH, CDR2 LQKENI. CDR3 nucleotides: TGTGCCAGCTCACCACCCGTGGGGAGCCATGAGCAGTTCTTC. Protein: CASSPPVGSHEQFF.

This sequence joins TRBV5-6 and TRBJ2-5, with TRBD2 matching over 11 bases. Trimming at V came to 0 bases and at J to 2 bases, leaving 3 bases not matched to a gene. The CDR3 runs to 16 residues. Germline CDR1 and CDR2: SGHDT and YYEEEE. The chain's CDR3 is CASSLVTSGRQETQYF. The CDR3 nucleotides read TGTGCCAGCAGCTTGGTCACTAGCGGGAGACAAGAGACCCAGTACTTC.

This chain uses TRBV7-2 with TRBJ1-5, with 9 bases lining up with TRBD1. V lost 4 bases, J lost 4 bases, and 5 bases stayed unmatched. This CDR3 has 15 residues. Germline V gene lookup returns CDR1 SGHTA and CDR2 FQGNSA. CDR3 amino acids: CASSSRTGDNQPQHF. The CDR3 bases are TGTGCCAGCAGCTCAAGGACAGGGGATAATCAGCCCCAGCATTTT.

The chain is built from TRBV6-5 and TRBJ1-5, with 8 bases lining up with TRBD1. V shed 6 bases and J 7 bases; nucleotides not matched to a gene: 8. CDR1 is MNHEY and CDR2 is SVGAGI in the germline V gene. The CDR3 consists of 14 residues. Here the CDR3 DNA reads TGTGCCAGCAGCAAAGCAGGGGGCCGACAGCCCCAGCATTTT. Translation: CASSKAGGRQPQHF.

The chain is built from TRBV2 and TRBJ2-5, with TRBD1 matching 9 bases. V dropped 4 bases and J dropped 2; count of bases not matched to a gene: 5. Per germline, CDR1 SNHLY and CDR2 FYNNEI. CDR3 length: 15 amino acids. This CDR3 is CASSADRGRQETQYF. The CDR3 DNA sequence: TGTGCCAGCAGTGCTGACAGGGGGAGACAAGAGACCCAGTACTTC.

V and J are TRBV11-2 and TRBJ1-1, with no clear D. The CDR3 is made up of 13 amino acids. The germline V gene has CDR1 SGHAT and CDR2 FQNNGV. Trimming took off 4 bases at V and 0 bases at J, with 6 bases between the two ends. The CDR3 protein is CASSYRLNTEAFF. CDR3 coding DNA: TGTGCCAGCAGCTACCGGCTGAACACTGAAGCTTTCTTT. Complete variable domain (other parts from reference TRBV11-2 and TRBJ1-1): EAGVAQSPRYKIIEKRQSVAFWCNPISGHATLYWYQQILGQGPKLLIQFQNNGVVDDSQLPKDRFSAERLKGVDSTLKIQPAKLEDSAVYLCASSYRLNTEAFFGQGTRLTVV.

This chain uses TRBV10-2 with TRBJ2-5, with D possibly TRBD1 on 8 matching bases. V lost 5 bases and J 10 bases, leaving 20 bases between the germline ends. Per germline, CDR1 WSHSY and CDR2 SAAADI. The CDR3 runs 14 residues. The CDR3 is CASSRTGSGGVQYF. In nucleotides, the CDR3 is TGCGCCAGCAGTCGGACAGGGTCGGGGGGAGTCCAGTACTTC.

The rearrangement joins TRBV6-1 to TRBJ2-7; D is uncertain. The CDR3 spans 12 residues. CDR1 and CDR2 (germline): MNHNS, SASEGT. Between the trimmed V and J ends, which lost 8 bases and 3 bases, there was a span of 11 bases. The CDR3 region is CASERLGYEQYF. The CDR3 DNA reads TGTGCCAGCGAGCGTCTGGGCTACGAGCAGTACTTC.

This clone was counted a single time. This chain connects TRBV7-9 to TRBJ2-3; 9 positions match TRBD2. Germline V gives CDR1 SEHNR, CDR2 FQNEAQ (reference sequence). Unmatched junction bases numbered 3, after V lost 6 bases and J lost 2 bases. CDR3 length: 14 residues. CDR3 protein: CASSASGNTDTQYF. Here the CDR3 DNA reads TGTGCCAGCAGTGCTAGCGGGAACACAGATACGCAGTATTTT. The whole variable domain, remainder taken from reference TRBV7-9 and TRBJ2-3, is DTGVSQNPRHKITKRGQNVTFRCDPISEHNRLYWYRQTLGQGPEFLTYFQNEAQLEKSRLLSDRFSAERPKGSFSTLEIQRTEQGDSAMYLCASSASGNTDTQYFGPGTRLTVL.

The J gene is TRBJ2-5, the V gene TRBV19, with D tentatively TRBD2 (5 bases). The CDR3 extends over 16 amino acids. V lost 1 base to trimming and J lost 1 base, with 13 bases between them. CDR1 and CDR2 (germline): LNHDA, SQIVND (reference sequence). The CDR3 reads CASSIGPGLSQETQYF. In DNA, the CDR3 is TGTGCCAGTAGTATAGGGCCAGGACTCTCCCAAGAGACCCAGTACTTC.

This clone was found a few times. The CDR3 is CATSLTGGDGYTF. The CDR3 bases are TGTGCCACCAGCCTAACAGGGGGCGATGGCTACACCTTC. The rearrangement joins TRBV15 to TRBJ1-2; 9 bases agree with TRBD1. The CDR3 loop spans 13 amino acids. The germline gives CDR1 LNHNV, CDR2 YYDKDF (reference sequence). Germline trimming cut 5 bases from V and 6 bases from J; bases unmatched to any gene: 4.

This chain connects TRBV25-1 to TRBJ1-2; unclear D gene. Germline V lookup: CDR1 MGHDK, CDR2 SYGVNS. Trimming took 1 base from V and 8 from J, leaving 5 bases between them. The CDR3 covers 11 residues. CDR3 sequence reads: CASSEFGGYTF. In nucleotides, the CDR3 is TGTGCCAGCAGTGAATTCGGAGGCTACACCTTC.

This chain uses TRBV11-3 with TRBJ2-5, with TRBD2 identical over 10 bases. Germline V lookup: CDR1 SGHNT, CDR2 YENEEA. V trimming: 2 bases; J trimming: 7 bases; junction bases outside the gene matches: 4. The CDR3 sequence is 14 residues long. The CDR3 sequence is CASSLLASGGTQYF. DNA of the CDR3: TGTGCCAGCAGCTTATTGGCTAGCGGGGGGACCCAGTACTTC.

The chain is built from TRBV28 and TRBJ2-7, with D possibly TRBD2 on 6 matching bases. The CDR3 extends over 17 amino acids. Trimming shortened V by 2 bases and J by 4 bases, and 21 bases separated the two germline ends. Per germline, CDR1 MDHEN and CDR2 SYDVKM. CDR3 residues: CASSLAGQPSPLYEQYF. The CDR3 DNA follows: TGTGCCAGCAGTTTAGCGGGGCAGCCTTCCCCCCTGTACGAGCAGTACTTC.

This clone has just one count. The V and J genes are TRBV9 and TRBJ2-3; perhaps TRBD1 as D (6 bases). This CDR3 comprises 17 residues. CDR1 is SGDLS, CDR2 YYNGEE, per germline. V lost 0 bases and J lost 0, with 14 bases in between. CDR3: CASSVAVDRSSTDTQYF. CDR3 coding DNA: TGTGCCAGCAGCGTAGCAGTGGACAGATCTAGCACAGATACGCAGTATTTT. The variable domain in full, completed from reference TRBV9 and TRBJ2-3, reads DSGVTQTPKHLITATGQRVTLRCSPRSGDLSVYWYQQSLDQGLQFLIQYYNGEERAKGNILERFSAQQFPDLHSELNLSSLELGDSALYFCASSVAVDRSSTDTQYFGPGTRLTVL.

CDR3: CAWSVPKGTVNQPQHF. The CDR3 nucleotides are TGTGCCTGGAGTGTACCAAAAGGGACAGTAAATCAGCCCCAGCATTTT. V gene TRBV30 combines with J gene TRBJ1-5; TRBD1 matches at 7 bases. The length of the CDR3 is 16 residues. From germline, CDR1 is GTSNPN and CDR2 SVGIG (reference sequence). V lost 0 bases and J lost 4; bases outside the gene matches: 9.